These T cell receptor beta chains were read from a single sample in a study of CD8+CD57+ T cells in acquired aplastic anemia. TCRdb independently ran MiXCR on the reads; one entry per CDR3 protein. The sample includes some 180,000 distinct CDR3 sequences, 40% to 55% of them seen just once. Sample: sorted CD4+, CD8+, or CD8+CD57+ T cells (not recorded which) from PBMCs. These receptors originate from a human donor in good health. Each CDR3 is given with its conserved first and last residue. Each record gives: clone size, V gene, D gene, J gene, CDR3 DNA, CDR3 protein. The D gene is left open where the match is weak. Clone size, where shown, is once, few, many, or a class for clones that have expanded.

many	TRBV7-9	TRBD2	TRBJ2-7	TGTGCCAGCAGCTTAAAAGGACGGGAGGGCTACGAGCAGTACTTC	CASSLKGREGYEQYF
few	TRBV28	.	TRBJ1-1	TGTGCCAGCAGCCCGGGACAGAACACTGAAGCTTTCTTT	CASSPGQNTEAFF
many	TRBV7-2	TRBD1	TRBJ1-2	TGTGCCAGCAGCGCACAGGGGGTGTCCTATGGCTACACCTTC	CASSAQGVSYGYTF
many	TRBV15	.	TRBJ2-1	TGTGCCACCAGCAGAGATCCGCCAGGGAGCCACAATGAGCAGTTCTTC	CATSRDPPGSHNEQFF
.	TRBV7-2	.	TRBJ2-3	TGTGCCAGCAGCTTAGTGGGTACGCAGTATTTT	CASSLVGTQYF
many	TRBV11-2	TRBD2	TRBJ2-5	TGTGCCAGCAGCATCGGGACTAGCGGGAGGCTCACCCAAGAGACCCAGTACTTC	CASSIGTSGRLTQETQYF
.	TRBV11-1	.	TRBJ2-7	TGTGCCAGCAGCTTAGAATCCAGGGGACCCTCCTACGAGCAGTACTTC	CASSLESRGPSYEQYF
many	TRBV19	.	TRBJ1-3	TGTGCCAGTAGGACAACCGCTGCATATGGAAACACCATATATTTT	CASRTTAAYGNTIYF
many	TRBV7-6	.	TRBJ1-1	TGTGCCAGCAGCTTAGCTTCCAGCATGAACACTGAAGCTTTCTTT	CASSLASSMNTEAFF
many	TRBV5-1	TRBD2	TRBJ2-5	TGCGCCAGCAGCTCCACTTTGGCGGGAGTACAAGAGACCCAGTACTTC	CASSSTLAGVQETQYF
many	TRBV19	.	TRBJ2-2	TGTGCCAGTAGTATAGCAAGCGGCCAGAACACCGGGGAGCTGTTTTTT	CASSIASGQNTGELFF
many	TRBV10-3	.	TRBJ1-2	TGTGCCATCAGACCACAGGGAGCTAACTATGGCTACACCTTC	CAIRPQGANYGYTF
.	TRBV12-3/TRBV12-4	.	TRBJ2-5	TGTGCCAGCAGTCTGCCAGAGGAACTGTACTTC	CASSLPEELYF
.	TRBV10-3	TRBD1	TRBJ2-2	TGTGCCATAGGACAGGGCGGGGAGCTGTTTTTT	CAIGQGGELFF
.	TRBV5-6	.	TRBJ2-7	TGTGCCAGCAAGGGGGGGTACGACTACGAGCAGTACTTC	CASKGGYDYEQYF
few	TRBV29-1	.	TRBJ1-2	TGCAGCGTTTACCACTATGGCTACACCTTC	CSVYHYGYTF
.	TRBV4-2	TRBD2	TRBJ2-2	TGTGCCAGCAGCCCGGGACTAGCGGGGAACACCGGGGAGCTGTTTTTT	CASSPGLAGNTGELFF
once	TRBV29-1	.	TRBJ1-2	TGCAGCGTTGAAGATGGGGGAAACTATGGCTACACCTTC	CSVEDGGNYGYTF
.	TRBV20-1	.	TRBJ2-2	TGCAGTGCTAGACGGGAGTCGGGCACCGGGGAGCTGTTTTTT	CSARRESGTGELFF
few	TRBV7-9	.	TRBJ1-1	TGTGCCAGCAGCTCTAACACTGAAGCTTTCTTT	CASSSNTEAFF
.	TRBV25-1	.	TRBJ1-6	TGTGCCAGCAGGGCCGGAAATTCACCCCTCCACTTT	CASRAGNSPLHF
many	TRBV20-1	TRBD1	TRBJ1-2	TGCAGTGCTAGAGGGGGACAGGGTATGAACTATGGCTACACCTTC	CSARGGQGMNYGYTF
.	TRBV20-1	TRBD1	TRBJ1-2	TGCAGTGCATCGGACAGGGTCGATTTTGGTGGCTACACCTTC	CSASDRVDFGGYTF
.	TRBV11-2	.	TRBJ2-2	TGTGCCAGCAGTGAAACCGGGACTTCTAACACCGGGGAGCTGTTTTTT	CASSETGTSNTGELFF
.	TRBV12-3/TRBV12-4	TRBD2	TRBJ2-7	TGTGCCAGCAGTTCCTCCGGGACTAGCGGTAACTACGAGCAGTACTTC	CASSSSGTSGNYEQYF
.	TRBV20-1	.	TRBJ2-1	TGCAGTGCTAGACGTAGCGGCCCTTACAATGAGCAGTTCTTC	CSARRSGPYNEQFF
many	TRBV7-2	.	TRBJ1-2	TGTGCCAGCAGCTTAGACGGACAAACAGGCCGCTATGGCTACACCTTC	CASSLDGQTGRYGYTF
.	TRBV29-1	.	TRBJ2-2	TGCAGCGTTGCCGTCACCGGGGAGCTGTCTTTT	CSVAVTGELSF
.	TRBV2	.	TRBJ2-5	TGTGCCAGCAGTAAAACTAGCCTGGTGGAGGCCCAGTACTTC	CASSKTSLVEAQYF
many	TRBV19	.	TRBJ1-4	TGTGCCAGTAGTCCGCAGGGAAGGCGTAATGAAAAACTGTTTTTT	CASSPQGRRNEKLFF
many	TRBV19	.	TRBJ1-2	TGTGCCAGTAGTACCCCGGGGGGGGGCGTTTATGGCTACACCTTC	CASSTPGGGVYGYTF
many	TRBV4-1	.	TRBJ1-2	TGCGCCAGCACCCATCTGGTCAGGGTAAACTATGGCTACACCTTC	CASTHLVRVNYGYTF
.	TRBV15	.	TRBJ2-2	TGTGCCACCAGCCCCCATCCCGCCACGAACACCGGGGAGCTGTTTTTT	CATSPHPATNTGELFF
.	TRBV7-2	TRBD2	TRBJ2-7	TGTGCCAGCGTCCGGGGGGTCGGCGGCGAGCAGTACTTC	CASVRGVGGEQYF
.	TRBV19	.	TRBJ1-6	TGTGCCAGTCAGGACCAAATATCTTCACCCCTCCACTTT	CASQDQISSPLHF
many	TRBV29-1	.	TRBJ2-5	TGCAGCGTTAAACAGGGCCCTGAGACCCAGTACTTC	CSVKQGPETQYF
many	TRBV11-3	.	TRBJ1-2	TGTGCCAGCAGCCCAAGGCCATCAGTTGAAGGCTACACCTTC	CASSPRPSVEGYTF
once	TRBV19	.	TRBJ2-5	TGTGCCAGTAGTATTGGGGGGCTCGGGACCCAGTACTTC	CASSIGGLGTQYF
few	TRBV7-2	TRBD2	TRBJ2-1	TGTGCCAGCAGCTTAGGGGGACTAGCGGGTGAGCAGTTCTTC	CASSLGGLAGEQFF
.	TRBV7-9	.	TRBJ2-2	TGTGCCAGCAGCCACAAGGGCACCGGGGAGCTGTTTTTT	CASSHKGTGELFF
.	TRBV20-1	.	TRBJ2-3	TGCAGTGCTAGGGTCATCACAGATACGCAGTATTTT	CSARVITDTQYF
few	TRBV29-1	.	TRBJ1-1	TGCAGCGTTGAACGGACAGTGAACACTGAAGCTTTCTTT	CSVERTVNTEAFF
few	TRBV25-1	TRBD1	TRBJ1-6	TGTGCCAGCAGAGGACAGGGGGATAATTCACCCCTCCACTTT	CASRGQGDNSPLHF